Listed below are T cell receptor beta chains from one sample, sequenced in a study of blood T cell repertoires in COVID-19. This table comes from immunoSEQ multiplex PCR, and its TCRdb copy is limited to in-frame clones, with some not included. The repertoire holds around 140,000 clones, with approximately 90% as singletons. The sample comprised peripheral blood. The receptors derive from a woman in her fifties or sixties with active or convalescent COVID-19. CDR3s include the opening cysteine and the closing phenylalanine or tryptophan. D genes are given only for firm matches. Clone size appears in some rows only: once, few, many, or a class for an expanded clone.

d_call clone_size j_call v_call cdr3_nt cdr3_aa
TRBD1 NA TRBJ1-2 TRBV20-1 TGCAGTGCTGGGACAGCATATGGCTACACCTTC CSAGTAYGYTF
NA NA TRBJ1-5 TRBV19 TGTGCCAGTAGTATTTTGGACAGCCTGACTTATAGCAATCAGCCCCAGCATTTT CASSILDSLTYSNQPQHF
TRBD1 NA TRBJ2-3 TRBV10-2 TGCGCCAGCGGGACAGGGGGCACAGATACGCAGTATTTT CASGTGGTDTQYF
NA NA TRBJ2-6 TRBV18 TGTGCCAGCACCTACAGAATCCGCTCTGGGGCCAACGTCCTGACTTTC CASTYRIRSGANVLTF
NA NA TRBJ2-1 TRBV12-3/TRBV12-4 TGTGCCAGCAGTTTAGAGACAATCGATGAGCAGTTCTTC CASSLETIDEQFF
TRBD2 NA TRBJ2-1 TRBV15 TGTGCCACCAGAGGAGAGGTGACTAGCAGACCGCAGTTCTTC CATRGEVTSRPQFF
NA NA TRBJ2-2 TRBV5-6 TGTGCCAGCCATGCGGGGCCCGGGGAGCTGTTTTTT CASHAGPGELFF
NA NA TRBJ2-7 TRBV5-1 TGCGCCAGCAGCTTGGGGGTCGAGGAAGTTATGGACGAGCAGTACTTC CASSLGVEEVMDEQYF
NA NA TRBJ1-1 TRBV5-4 TGTGCCAGCAGCTCCCAGGAATATTCTGAAGCTTTCTTT CASSSQEYSEAFF
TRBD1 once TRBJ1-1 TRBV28 TGTGCCAGCAGTATTTTGCCCCAGGGGGTCCGGACTGAAGCTTTCTTT CASSILPQGVRTEAFF
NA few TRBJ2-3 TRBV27 TGTGCCACCAAATCCATGAGCGGTACAGATACGCAGTATTTT CATKSMSGTDTQYF
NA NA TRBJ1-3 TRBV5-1 TGCGCCAGTACAGGGTTCGGAAACACCATATATTTT CASTGFGNTIYF
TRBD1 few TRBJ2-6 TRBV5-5 TGTGCCAGCAGCCCGGGACAGGATACCCTACTGGCTTTC CASSPGQDTLLAF
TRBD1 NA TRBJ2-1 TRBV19 TGTGCCAGTAAAGGAGGCCAGATGGGACAGGGCAATGAGCAGTTCTTC CASKGGQMGQGNEQFF
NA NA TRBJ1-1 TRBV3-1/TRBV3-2 TGTGCCAGCAGCCTCCGGGGGACGAACACTGAAGCTTTCTTT CASSLRGTNTEAFF
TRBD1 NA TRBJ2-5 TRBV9 TGTGCCAGCAGCGTAGAGGACAGGGTGCAAGAGACCCAGTACTTC CASSVEDRVQETQYF
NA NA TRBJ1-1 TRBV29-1 TGCAGCGCAAAAGACAGTCTGAACACTGAAGCTTTCTTT CSAKDSLNTEAFF
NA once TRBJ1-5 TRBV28 TGTGCCAGCAGTTTGGCAGGGGTTAGTAATCAGCCCCAGCATTTT CASSLAGVSNQPQHF
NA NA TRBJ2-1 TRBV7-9 TGTGCCAGCAGCTTCTTTCTCACAGGGCTTCCCAATGAGCAGTTCTTC CASSFFLTGLPNEQFF
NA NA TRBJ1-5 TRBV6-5 TGTGCCAGCAGTCGAGACAGTGGCGGCAATCAGCCCCAGCATTTT CASSRDSGGNQPQHF
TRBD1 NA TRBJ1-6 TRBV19 TGTGCCAGTAGTACGACAGGGACTAATTCACCCCTCCACTTT CASSTTGTNSPLHF
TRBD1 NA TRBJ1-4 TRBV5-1 TGCGCCAGCAGCTTCGGACAGGGCCATGAAAAACTGTTTTTT CASSFGQGHEKLFF
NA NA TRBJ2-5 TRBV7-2 TGTGCCAGCAGCAGGAGACAGGCAGAGACCCAGTACTTC CASSRRQAETQYF
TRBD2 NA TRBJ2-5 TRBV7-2 TGTGCCAGCAGCTTAGAAGCGGGAGGCCAAGAGACCCAGTACTTC CASSLEAGGQETQYF
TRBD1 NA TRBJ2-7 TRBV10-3 TGTGCCATTTCGCCGAAAGCGACAGGGGGCATCTACGAGCAGTACTTC CAISPKATGGIYEQYF
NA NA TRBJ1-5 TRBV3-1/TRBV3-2 TGTGCCAGCAGCCCTACGGGGGGGGAACGGCAGCCCCAGCATTTT CASSPTGGERQPQHF
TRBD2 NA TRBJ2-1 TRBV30 TGTGCCTTTAGAAGACTAGCGGGAGGGGACAATGAGCAGTTCTTC CAFRRLAGGDNEQFF
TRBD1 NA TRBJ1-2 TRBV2 TGTGCCAGCGGGCAGGACAGGTTAAACTATGGCTACACCTTC CASGQDRLNYGYTF
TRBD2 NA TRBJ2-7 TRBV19 TGTGCCAGTAGTGCAGCGGGACTCTCGGTTGACGAGCAGTACTTC CASSAAGLSVDEQYF
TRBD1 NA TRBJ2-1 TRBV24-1 TGTGCCACCAGTGCCCTAAGGGGGCGAAATGAGCAGTTCTTC CATSALRGRNEQFF
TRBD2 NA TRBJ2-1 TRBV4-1 TGCGCCAGCAGCCTCCGGACTAGCGGATTTCCCAATGAGCAGTTCTTC CASSLRTSGFPNEQFF
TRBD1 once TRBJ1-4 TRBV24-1 TGTGCCACCAGTGATTCCAGGGGGATTAATGAAAAACTGTTTTTT CATSDSRGINEKLFF
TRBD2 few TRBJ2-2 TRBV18 TGTGCCAGCTCACGGACGGGACTAGCGGTGAACACCGGGGAGCTGTTTTTT CASSRTGLAVNTGELFF
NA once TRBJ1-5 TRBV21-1 TGTGCCAGCAGCAAAGCTCGGTTTCCCCGCCTTATTGGCAATCAGCCCCAGCATTTT CASSKARFPRLIGNQPQHF
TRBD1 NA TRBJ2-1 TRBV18 TGTGCCAGCTCACCCCCAGGGGGATCCTACAATGAGCAGTTCTTC CASSPPGGSYNEQFF
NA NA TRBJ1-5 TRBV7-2 TGTGCCAGCAGCTTAGTTGTAAATAGCAATCAGCCCCAGCATTTT CASSLVVNSNQPQHF
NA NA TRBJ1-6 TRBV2 TGTGCCAGCAAGAAGAACGAACAGGCGAATTCACCCCTCCACTTT CASKKNEQANSPLHF
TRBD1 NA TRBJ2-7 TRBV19 TGTGCCAGTAGTATATCCCTCCGACAGGGTCCTTCATACGAGCAGTACTTC CASSISLRQGPSYEQYF
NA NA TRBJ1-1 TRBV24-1 TGTGCCACCAGTAGAACAGGGAACACTGAAGCTTTCTTT CATSRTGNTEAFF
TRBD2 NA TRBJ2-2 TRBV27 TGTGCCAGCAGTCCGGGACTAGCGGGAGTGGGGGGGGAGCTGTTTTTT CASSPGLAGVGGELFF
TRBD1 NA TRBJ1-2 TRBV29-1 TGCAGCGTTGAACCTCGGACAGGAGGGCAGGTCTATGGCTACACCTTC CSVEPRTGGQVYGYTF
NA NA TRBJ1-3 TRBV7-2 TGTGCCACCTCCGGGGGGCCAGGGAGAAACACCATATATTTT CATSGGPGRNTIYF